The clone carrying this T cell receptor (beta chain) has just one count. The entry originates in a study of blood T cell repertoires in COVID-19. Study at large: The analysed material was cDNA or gDNA that came from T cells, B-cell-depleted T cells, or PBMCs.

Per the authors' pipeline: Amplification from reference gene primers served as the basis for estimated nucleated cell counts. The table came from immunoSEQ multiplex PCR; TCRdb's copy has only in-frame clones and leaves some out. The DNA was the basis for D and trimming; V, J and clone size are from that table. Of some 260,000 clones in the sample, roughly 80% were seen once. This CDR3 is built from 15 residues. V lost 5 bases to trimming and J lost 7 bases; unmatched junction nucleotides: 5. Germline V CDR1 and CDR2: LNHDA, SQIVND (reference sequence). This chain connects TRBV19 to TRBJ2-1; 13 bases fit TRBD2. The sequenced material came from peripheral blood. The source of this sequence is a man older than 75 with acute or convalescent COVID-19. The CDR3 sequence: CASSSLAGGWNEQFF. The CDR3 DNA is TGTGCCAGTAGTTCACTAGCGGGGGGGTGGAATGAGCAGTTCTTC.